This T cell receptor beta chain was identified in a study of glioma-infiltrating T cells after dendritic cell vaccination. Assay: immunoSEQ multiplex PCR; the TCRdb copy retains only in-frame clones and omits some. The data contain around 73,000 clones, approximately 80% of them singletons. Patients had residual fresh-frozen tumor tissue and more than two years of survival data. The source is a human donor with glioblastoma. The material sequenced was blood, taken before dendritic cell vaccination.

CDR3 bases: TGTGCCAGCAGTGAGACGGCTAGCGGGGGCACAGATACGCAGTATTTT. Protein sequence: CASSETASGGTDTQYF. This chain connects TRBV2 to TRBJ2-3, with TRBD2 matching over 9 bases. Germline CDR1 and CDR2: SNHLY and FYNNEI. The CDR3 spans 16 residues. V shed 3 bases and J 1 base; nucleotides not matched to a gene: 5.